The next 22 T cell receptor beta chains were all read from a single sample in a study of PD-L1 blockade in urothelial cancer. The method was immunoSEQ multiplex PCR; TCRdb's version includes in-frame clones alone and lacks a portion of them. The sample has more than 45,000 clones; over 75% are singletons. Sequences were derived from PBMCs, sampled around atezolizumab (anti-PD-L1) treatment. Source of these receptors: a man in his 70s with urothelial cancer.

This chain uses TRBV18 with TRBJ2-1; TRBD1 aligns across 9 bases. CDR1 and CDR2 (germline): KGHSH, LQKENI. CDR3 length: 18 residues. V lost 3 bases, J lost 5 bases, and 14 bases stayed unmatched. Here the CDR3 DNA reads TGTGCCAGCTCACCTGTTTTACGGCGGACAGGGGTTAACAATGAGCAGTTCTTC. Protein product: CASSPVLRRTGVNNEQFF.

The V call is TRBV5-5, the J call TRBJ2-2, with a tentative D call TRBD2 (5 bases). Between the trimmed V and J ends, which lost 4 bases and 6 bases, there was a span of 13 bases. The CDR3 length is 14 residues. In germline, CDR1 is SGHKS, CDR2 YYEKEE (reference sequence). CDR3 loop: CASSATLAPGELFF. CDR3 bases: TGTGCCAGCAGCGCCACCCTAGCACCCGGGGAGCTGTTTTTT.

This chain joins TRBV5-4 and TRBJ2-5, with TRBD2 identical over 11 bases. The J segment lost 4 bases and the V segment lost 0 bases, leaving 2 bases of the junction unmatched. This CDR3 is 15 amino acids long. Germline assignment: CDR1 SGHNT and CDR2 YYREEE (reference sequence). As DNA, the CDR3 is TGTGCCAGCAGCTTGGAGGGACTAGCGGTAGAGACCCAGTACTTC. Amino acids: CASSLEGLAVETQYF.

The rearrangement links TRBV2 to TRBJ2-7, with TRBD2 as a possible D gene (5 bases). The V end was cut by 7 bases, the J end by 3 bases, with 13 bases between. This CDR3 has 13 residues. The germline CDR1 and CDR2 sequences are SNHLY and FYNNEI. CDR3 DNA: TGTGCCAGCAAGGACTCAATCAACTACGAGCAGTACTTC. This gives the protein CASKDSINYEQYF. Complete variable domain (other parts from reference TRBV2 and TRBJ2-7): EPEVTQTPSHQVTQMGQEVILRCVPISNHLYFYWYRQILGQKVEFLVSFYNNEISEKSEIFDDQFSVERPDGSNFTLKIRSTKLEDSAMYFCASKDSINYEQYFGPGTRLTVT.

This clone was observed a single time. V and J are TRBV9 and TRBJ2-2; no reliable D call. This CDR3 has 16 amino acids. Germline V gene sequence: CDR1 SGDLS, CDR2 YYNGEE. V was shortened by 1 base and J by 0 bases, with 10 bases between the two germline ends. As DNA, the CDR3 is TGTGCCAGCAGCGTAAGTAGTAGAGCGAACACCGGGGAGCTGTTTTTT. Amino acids: CASSVSSRANTGELFF.

V usage is TRBV5-1 and J usage is TRBJ2-7, with 10 bases fitting TRBD1. CDR1 is SGHRS and CDR2 is YFSETQ in the germline V gene. Trimming removed 3 bases from V and 3 bases from J; junction bases left unmatched: 9. This CDR3 contains 16 residues. CDR3 coding DNA: TGCGCCAGCAGCTCAGCTCCGGGACAGGGGATCTACGAGCAGTACTTC. It is translated as CASSSAPGQGIYEQYF.

The chain employs TRBV5-8 and TRBJ1-4; no firm D call. Germline V lookup: CDR1 SGHTS, CDR2 YDEGEE. Between the trimmed V and J ends, which lost 4 bases and 3 bases, there was a span of 16 bases. This CDR3 has 16 amino acids. CDR3 coding DNA: TGTGCCAGCAGCGGAGGCTCGGATTGGGCTAATGAAAAACTGTTTTTT. Amino acid sequence: CASSGGSDWANEKLFF.

A single count supports this clone. The chain uses TRBV4-1 and TRBJ2-7; weak D call: TRBD1 (6 bases). V was pared by 2 bases and J by 3 bases, with 14 bases between. The CDR3 has 15 amino acids. CDR1 MGHRA and CDR2 YSYEKL come from the germline V gene. In nucleotides, the CDR3 is TGCGCCAGCAGCCAATACAGGGCGGATCTCTACGAGCAGTACTTC. Its protein is CASSQYRADLYEQYF.

The chain carries TRBV2 and TRBJ2-5; tentative D call: TRBD2 (5 bases). Looked up from germline, CDR1 is SNHLY and CDR2 is FYNNEI. V lost 4 bases to trimming and J lost 2 bases, with 11 bases between them. CDR3 length equals 14 residues. This CDR3 is CASSASLSQETQYF. CDR3 DNA sequence: TGTGCCAGCAGTGCTAGCCTCTCGCAAGAGACCCAGTACTTC.

The chain uses TRBV29-1 and TRBJ1-2; 7 nucleotides agree with TRBD1. Per germline, CDR1 SQVTM and CDR2 ANQGSEA. The CDR3 runs to 18 residues. Trimming at V came to 0 bases and at J to 4 bases, leaving 17 bases not matched to a gene. CDR3 protein: CSVEEVYGDRDRPYGYTF. In DNA, the CDR3 is TGCAGCGTTGAAGAAGTTTATGGAGATCGGGACAGACCCTATGGCTACACCTTC.

The chain uses TRBV6-5 and TRBJ2-7, with D perhaps matching TRBD2 (5 bases). V shed 5 bases and J shed 0 bases, with 14 bases lying between them. This CDR3 region has 15 residues. Germline values: CDR1 MNHEY, CDR2 SVGAGI. CDR3 sequence reads: CASSPGLPPSYEQYF. For the CDR3, the DNA is TGTGCCAGCAGTCCCGGACTCCCACCCTCCTACGAGCAGTACTTC.

By its share, this clone is medium-sized. This chain uses TRBV21-1 with TRBJ1-4; the listed D gene, TRBD1, was not tested against the DNA. TRBV21-1 is recorded as a pseudogene. The CDR3 has 17 amino acids. CDR3 DNA: TGTGCCAGCAGCAAAGAGGTCAGGGGTGTCACTAATGAAAAACTGTTTTTT. This translates into CASSKEVRGVTNEKLFF.

J is TRBJ2-7 and V is TRBV18, with TRBD1 matching 7 bases. The germline CDR1 and CDR2 sequences are KGHSH and LQKENI. The CDR3 has 15 residues. The junction had 9 bases not matched to a gene; V was cut back by 0 bases and J by 7 bases. CDR3 nucleotide sequence: TGTGCCAGCTCACCACCGTTACAGGGGTGGGTGGAGCAGTACTTC. Its translation is CASSPPLQGWVEQYF.

CDR3 coding DNA: TGTGCCAGCAGCCGCAGGGGGGAGAACACTGAAGCTTTCTTT. This codes for CASSRRGENTEAFF. The rearrangement uses TRBV7-9 and TRBJ1-1; 7 bases line up with TRBD1. The CDR3 is made up of 14 amino acids. In germline, CDR1 is SEHNR, CDR2 FQNEAQ (reference sequence). V lost 5 bases, J lost 1 base, and 4 bases stayed unmatched.

This chain links TRBV11-2 with TRBJ2-2; D gene uncertain. CDR3 size: 12 residues. V lost 6 bases and J lost 4, with 6 bases in between. Germline assignment: CDR1 SGHAT and CDR2 FQNNGV. The CDR3 is CASRQTTGELFF. DNA of the CDR3: TGTGCCAGCAGACAAACCACCGGGGAGCTGTTTTTT.

This chain connects TRBV27 to TRBJ1-2; 7 positions match TRBD1. CDR3 length: 13 residues. Germline lookup yields CDR1 MNHEY and CDR2 SMNVEV (reference sequence). The V segment lost 5 bases and the J segment 7 bases; nucleotides outside the gene matches: 7. CDR3 in DNA: TGTGCCAGCAGTCCCAGACAGGGCAGTGGCTACACCTTC. It specifies CASSPRQGSGYTF.

In this sample, this clone turned up once. The rearrangement joins TRBV7-9 to TRBJ1-2; D unclear. V was trimmed by 4 bases and J by 7 bases, leaving 13 bases between them. Germline CDR1 SEHNR, CDR2 FQNEAQ (reference sequence). The CDR3 contains 13 residues. The CDR3 sequence is CASSSNSNRGYTF. The CDR3 DNA sequence: TGTGCCAGCAGCTCCAACAGCAATCGTGGCTACACCTTC.

The CDR3 nucleotides read TGCGCCAGCAGCTTAATAAGCGGGGCGGGAGATCTCGAGCAGTACTTC. As protein: CASSLISGAGDLEQYF. The chain couples TRBV5-1 to TRBJ2-7; 7 bases line up with TRBD2. CDR3 size: 16 residues. Germline loops: CDR1 SGHRS, CDR2 YFSETQ. After removal of 2 bases from V and 6 bases from J, the junction contained 14 bases not matched to a gene.

The chain is built from TRBV4-1 and TRBJ2-1; TRBD2 matches 13 bases. Germline-derived CDR1 and CDR2 are MGHRA and YSYEKL. The trim removed 2 bases at V and 7 bases at J, leaving 2 bases unmatched. This CDR3 comprises 15 residues. CDR3 in DNA: TGCGCCAGCAGCCAACGACTAGCGGGAGGTAATGAGCAGTTCTTC. This translates into CASSQRLAGGNEQFF.

The table lists this clone with a count of one. The rearrangement links TRBV5-4 to TRBJ2-2; D may be TRBD2 (6 bases). The CDR3 runs to 16 residues. Germline V CDR1 and CDR2: SGHNT, YYREEE (reference sequence). The V end lost 0 bases, the J end lost 5 bases, and 14 bases lay between the germline ends. Here the CDR3 reads CASSLALSGGTGELFF. CDR3 nucleotides: TGTGCCAGCAGCTTGGCCCTATCTGGGGGGACCGGGGAGCTGTTTTTT. The full variable domain, in which reference TRBV5-4 and TRBJ2-2 provide the parts outside the CDR3, is ETGVTQSPTHLIKTRGQQVTLRCSSQSGHNTVSWYQQALGQGPQFIFQYYREEENGRGNFPPRFSGLQFPNYSSELNVNALELDDSALYLCASSLALSGGTGELFFGEGSRLTVL.

The chain uses TRBV7-6 and TRBJ2-7; 8 nucleotides align to TRBD2. Per germline, CDR1 SGHVS and CDR2 FNYEAQ. The CDR3 has 14 residues. V dropped 2 bases and J dropped 3; count of bases not matched to a gene: 3. The CDR3 DNA reads as TGTGCCAGCAGCTTACGCGGGGGGTACTACGAGCAGTACTTC. Residues: CASSLRGGYYEQYF. Full variable domain (remainder filled in from reference TRBV7-6 and TRBJ2-7): GAGVSQSPRYKVTKRGQDVALRCDPISGHVSLYWYRQALGQGPEFLTYFNYEAQQDKSGLPNDRFSAERPEGSISTLTIQRTEQRDSAMYRCASSLRGGYYEQYFGPGTRLTVT.

The chain is built from TRBV5-4 and TRBJ2-7; D call uncertain. Trimming took off 0 bases at V and 2 bases at J, with 12 bases between the two ends. The CDR3 covers 15 residues. Germline-derived CDR1 and CDR2 are SGHNT and YYREEE (reference sequence). CDR3 nucleotides: TGTGCCAGCAGCTTGGATACAGACCTAACCTACGAGCAGTACTTC. Translating it yields CASSLDTDLTYEQYF.